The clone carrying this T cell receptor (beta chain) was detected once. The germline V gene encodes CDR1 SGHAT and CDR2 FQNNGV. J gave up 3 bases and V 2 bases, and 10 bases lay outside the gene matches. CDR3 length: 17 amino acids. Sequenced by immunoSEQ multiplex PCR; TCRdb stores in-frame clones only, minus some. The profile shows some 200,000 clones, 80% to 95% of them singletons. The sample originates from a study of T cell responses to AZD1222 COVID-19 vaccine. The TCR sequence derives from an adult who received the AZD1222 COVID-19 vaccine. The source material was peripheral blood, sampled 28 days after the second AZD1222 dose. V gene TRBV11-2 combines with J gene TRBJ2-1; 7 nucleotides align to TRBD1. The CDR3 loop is CASSLLSRQGRYNEQFF. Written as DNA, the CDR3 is TGTGCCAGCAGCTTATTGAGTAGACAGGGCCGCTACAATGAGCAGTTCTTC.